A selection of T cell receptor beta chains follows, all from one sample in a study of blood T cells in healthy people across ages. TCRdb ran MiXCR on the 5' RACE reads and lists one entry per CDR3 protein. The table shows about 840,000 distinct CDR3 sequences, with just under 30% occurring only once. Separately, the same data were catalogued under a study of T cells of mothers and their children.

The sample taken for sequencing was blood. Every receptor here comes from a woman between 35 and 50 years old in good health. The conserved cysteine and the conserved F or W are not part of the CDR3 here. The order of the fields is J gene, V gene, D gene, CDR3 protein. The D gene is left open where the match is weak.

j_gene: TRBJ2-7; v_gene: TRBV24-1; d_gene: -; CDR3aa: ATSDLNSYEQY
j_gene: TRBJ2-2; v_gene: TRBV9; d_gene: -; CDR3aa: ASSVGGASTGELF
j_gene: TRBJ2-1; v_gene: TRBV3-1; d_gene: -; CDR3aa: ASSRPGAFNEQF
j_gene: TRBJ2-1; v_gene: TRBV7-9; d_gene: TRBD2; CDR3aa: ASSLRYSGEYNGQF
j_gene: TRBJ2-7; v_gene: TRBV28; d_gene: -; CDR3aa: ASSLRRVNEQY
j_gene: TRBJ1-1; v_gene: TRBV6-5; d_gene: -; CDR3aa: ANERQANTEAF
j_gene: TRBJ1-2; v_gene: TRBV7-2; d_gene: -; CDR3aa: ASRLPDRSNYGYT
j_gene: TRBJ2-1; v_gene: TRBV14; d_gene: -; CDR3aa: ASSQDARSGPYNEQF
j_gene: TRBJ1-1; v_gene: TRBV5-6; d_gene: -; CDR3aa: ASSLVGNMNTEAF
j_gene: TRBJ1-1; v_gene: TRBV6-6; d_gene: TRBD1; CDR3aa: ASSDRGLNTEAF
j_gene: TRBJ1-2; v_gene: TRBV29-1; d_gene: -; CDR3aa: SVKAQGRNYGYT
j_gene: TRBJ1-5; v_gene: TRBV6-5; d_gene: TRBD1; CDR3aa: ASGEQGNQPQH
j_gene: TRBJ2-7; v_gene: TRBV28; d_gene: -; CDR3aa: ASSLLRTASYEQY
j_gene: TRBJ2-1; v_gene: TRBV27; d_gene: TRBD1; CDR3aa: ASSLKQGALNEQF
j_gene: TRBJ2-1; v_gene: TRBV7-2; d_gene: -; CDR3aa: ASSMTTPDGEQF
j_gene: TRBJ1-5; v_gene: TRBV27; d_gene: -; CDR3aa: ASPNRVAGRNQPQH
j_gene: TRBJ1-1; v_gene: TRBV7-9; d_gene: -; CDR3aa: ASSVGGTDTEAF
j_gene: TRBJ2-7; v_gene: TRBV28; d_gene: -; CDR3aa: ASSSNPYEQY
j_gene: TRBJ2-3; v_gene: TRBV13; d_gene: TRBD2; CDR3aa: ASSTRGGQTDTQY
j_gene: TRBJ2-7; v_gene: TRBV14; d_gene: -; CDR3aa: ASSLHNEQY
j_gene: TRBJ1-2; v_gene: TRBV30; d_gene: TRBD1; CDR3aa: AWTQGADYGYT
j_gene: TRBJ2-5; v_gene: TRBV12-3/TRBV12-4; d_gene: TRBD2; CDR3aa: ASSPTSGQETQY
j_gene: TRBJ1-5; v_gene: TRBV7-2; d_gene: -; CDR3aa: ASSDTKITYSNQPQH
j_gene: TRBJ1-5; v_gene: TRBV7-2; d_gene: -; CDR3aa: ASSLTPRQSNQPQH
j_gene: -; v_gene: TRBV19; d_gene: -; CDR3aa: ASAGDARIHEQY
j_gene: TRBJ1-6; v_gene: TRBV11-2; d_gene: -; CDR3aa: ASSFRGRNSPLH
j_gene: TRBJ2-1; v_gene: TRBV20-1; d_gene: TRBD2; CDR3aa: SASAFGTSGGYNEQF
j_gene: TRBJ1-2; v_gene: TRBV20-1; d_gene: -; CDR3aa: SARDTVVLVGYT
j_gene: TRBJ2-5; v_gene: TRBV12-3/TRBV12-4; d_gene: -; CDR3aa: ASSFSRGVETQY
j_gene: TRBJ2-1; v_gene: TRBV7-2; d_gene: TRBD1; CDR3aa: ASSPQTGVYEQF
j_gene: TRBJ2-1; v_gene: TRBV3-1; d_gene: TRBD1; CDR3aa: ASSQAGTEVWDEQF
j_gene: TRBJ1-2; v_gene: TRBV20-1; d_gene: -; CDR3aa: SAASGSRDYT
j_gene: TRBJ1-2; v_gene: TRBV5-1; d_gene: -; CDR3aa: ASSPDSMRGYT
j_gene: TRBJ1-5; v_gene: TRBV9; d_gene: -; CDR3aa: ASSVGLVGQPQH
j_gene: TRBJ1-1; v_gene: TRBV20-1; d_gene: -; CDR3aa: SARRQLNTEAF
j_gene: TRBJ2-7; v_gene: TRBV2; d_gene: TRBD2; CDR3aa: ASKAGDPSYEQY
j_gene: TRBJ2-7; v_gene: TRBV28; d_gene: -; CDR3aa: ASSWGGGGGQY
j_gene: -; v_gene: TRBV4-1; d_gene: -; CDR3aa: ASSLGLVRTGDIQY
j_gene: TRBJ2-7; v_gene: TRBV6-6; d_gene: -; CDR3aa: ASRGPTYEQY
j_gene: TRBJ2-1; v_gene: TRBV7-8; d_gene: TRBD2; CDR3aa: ASSLGLLAGDEQF
j_gene: TRBJ1-4; v_gene: TRBV18; d_gene: TRBD1; CDR3aa: ASSPPDRGKGEKLF
j_gene: TRBJ1-5; v_gene: TRBV7-9; d_gene: TRBD1; CDR3aa: ASSFDQGAGQPQH
j_gene: TRBJ2-7; v_gene: TRBV12-3/TRBV12-4; d_gene: -; CDR3aa: ASTLRGSYEQY
j_gene: TRBJ2-7; v_gene: TRBV30; d_gene: -; CDR3aa: AWTLGGNYEQY
j_gene: TRBJ2-1; v_gene: TRBV12-3/TRBV12-4; d_gene: -; CDR3aa: ASSLGSLTYNEQF
j_gene: TRBJ2-7; v_gene: TRBV20-1; d_gene: -; CDR3aa: SAGQASTYEQY